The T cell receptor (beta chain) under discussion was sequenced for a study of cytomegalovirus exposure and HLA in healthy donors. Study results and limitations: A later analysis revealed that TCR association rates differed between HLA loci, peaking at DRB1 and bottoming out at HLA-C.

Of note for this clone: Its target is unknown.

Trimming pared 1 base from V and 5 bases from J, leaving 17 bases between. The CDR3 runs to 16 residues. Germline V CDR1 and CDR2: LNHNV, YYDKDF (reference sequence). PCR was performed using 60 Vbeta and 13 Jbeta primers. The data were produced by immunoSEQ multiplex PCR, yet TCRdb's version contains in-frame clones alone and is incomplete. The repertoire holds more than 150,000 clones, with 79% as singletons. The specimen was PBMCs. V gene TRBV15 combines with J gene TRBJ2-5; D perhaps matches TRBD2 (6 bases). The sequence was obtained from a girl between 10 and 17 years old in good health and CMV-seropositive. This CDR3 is CATSRVVRRGTETQYF. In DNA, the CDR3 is TGTGCCACCAGCAGAGTAGTAAGGAGGGGAACTGAGACCCAGTACTTC.